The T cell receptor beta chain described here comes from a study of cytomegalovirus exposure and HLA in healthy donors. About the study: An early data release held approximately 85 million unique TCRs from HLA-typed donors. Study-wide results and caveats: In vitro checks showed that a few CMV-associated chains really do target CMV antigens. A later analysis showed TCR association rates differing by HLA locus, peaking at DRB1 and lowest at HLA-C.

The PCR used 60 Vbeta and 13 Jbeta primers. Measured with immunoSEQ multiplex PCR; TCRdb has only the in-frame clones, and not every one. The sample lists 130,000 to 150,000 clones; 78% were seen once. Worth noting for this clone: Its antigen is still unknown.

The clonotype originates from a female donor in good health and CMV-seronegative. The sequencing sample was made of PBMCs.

The CDR3 here is CSVEQVGAFF. CDR3 in DNA: TGCAGCGTTGAACAGGTTGGAGCTTTCTTT. The V call is TRBV29-1, the J call TRBJ1-1; D is undetermined. The V end lost 2 bases, the J end lost 10 bases, and 8 bases lay between the germline ends. Germline CDR1 is SQVTM and CDR2 is ANQGSEA. CDR3 length: 10 amino acids. The full variable domain, rest sourced from reference TRBV29-1 and TRBJ1-1, is SAVISQKPSRDICQRGTSLTIQCQVDSQVTMMFWYRQQPGQSLTLIATANQGSEATYESGFVIDKFPISRPNLTFSTLTVSNMSPEDSSIYLCSVEQVGAFFGQGTRLTVV.